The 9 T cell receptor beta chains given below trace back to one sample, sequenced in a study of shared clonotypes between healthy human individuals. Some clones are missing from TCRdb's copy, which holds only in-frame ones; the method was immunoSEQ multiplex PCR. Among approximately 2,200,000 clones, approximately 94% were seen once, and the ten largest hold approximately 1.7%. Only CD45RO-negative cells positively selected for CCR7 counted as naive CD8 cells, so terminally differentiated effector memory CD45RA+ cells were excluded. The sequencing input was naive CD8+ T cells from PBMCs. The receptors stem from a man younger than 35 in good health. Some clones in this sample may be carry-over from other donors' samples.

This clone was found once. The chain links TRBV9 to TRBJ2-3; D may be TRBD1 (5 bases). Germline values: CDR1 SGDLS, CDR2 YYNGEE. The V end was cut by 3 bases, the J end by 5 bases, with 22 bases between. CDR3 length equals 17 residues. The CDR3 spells CASSGPRKGRDKDTQYF. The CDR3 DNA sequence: TGTGCCAGCAGCGGCCCCCGTAAGGGGCGCGATAAAGATACGCAGTATTTT. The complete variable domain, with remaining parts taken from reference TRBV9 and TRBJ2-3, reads DSGVTQTPKHLITATGQRVTLRCSPRSGDLSVYWYQQSLDQGLQFLIQYYNGEERAKGNILERFSAQQFPDLHSELNLSSLELGDSALYFCASSGPRKGRDKDTQYFGPGTRLTVL.

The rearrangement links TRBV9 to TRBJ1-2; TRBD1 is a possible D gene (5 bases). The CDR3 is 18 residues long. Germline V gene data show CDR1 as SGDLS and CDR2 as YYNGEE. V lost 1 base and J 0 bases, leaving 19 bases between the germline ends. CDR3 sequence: CASSVQKDPGPTNYGYTF. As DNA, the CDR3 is TGTGCCAGCAGCGTACAGAAAGACCCGGGACCCACTAACTATGGCTACACCTTC.

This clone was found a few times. CDR3 loop: CASSLVHTNTEAFF. The CDR3 DNA reads as TGTGCCAGCAGCCTAGTACACACGAACACTGAAGCTTTCTTT. The V gene is TRBV7-9, the J gene TRBJ1-1; D unresolved. The ends were cut back, 5 bases at V and 1 base at J, with 11 bases in the middle. This CDR3 region has 14 residues. Germline-derived CDR1 and CDR2 are SEHNR and FQNEAQ (reference sequence).

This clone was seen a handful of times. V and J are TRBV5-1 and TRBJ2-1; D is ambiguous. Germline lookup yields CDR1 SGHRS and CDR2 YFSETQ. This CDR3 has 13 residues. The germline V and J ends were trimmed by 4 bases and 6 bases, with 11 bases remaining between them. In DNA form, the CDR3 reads TGCGCCAGCAGCCCCTCTCTTGCCAATGAGCAGTTCTTC. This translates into CASSPSLANEQFF.

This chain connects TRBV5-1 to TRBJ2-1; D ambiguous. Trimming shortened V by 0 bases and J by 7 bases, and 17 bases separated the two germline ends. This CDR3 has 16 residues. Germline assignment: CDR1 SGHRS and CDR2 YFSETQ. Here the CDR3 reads CASSLGWREVVNEQFF. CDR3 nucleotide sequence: TGCGCCAGCAGCTTGGGCTGGCGCGAGGTTGTGAATGAGCAGTTCTTC.

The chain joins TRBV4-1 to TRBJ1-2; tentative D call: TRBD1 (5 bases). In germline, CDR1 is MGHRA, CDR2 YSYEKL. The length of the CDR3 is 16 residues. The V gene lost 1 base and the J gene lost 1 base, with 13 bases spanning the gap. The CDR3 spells CASSQVGDSFNYGYTF. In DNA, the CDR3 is TGCGCCAGCAGCCAAGTCGGAGACAGCTTTAACTATGGCTACACCTTC.

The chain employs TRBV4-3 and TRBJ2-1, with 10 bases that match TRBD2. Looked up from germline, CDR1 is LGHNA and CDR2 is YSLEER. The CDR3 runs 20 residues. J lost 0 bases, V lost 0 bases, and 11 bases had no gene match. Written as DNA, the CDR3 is TGCGCCAGCAGCCAAGATCCCCTTATTTCTAGCGGGAGCTCCTACAATGAGCAGTTCTTC. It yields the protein CASSQDPLISSGSSYNEQFF.

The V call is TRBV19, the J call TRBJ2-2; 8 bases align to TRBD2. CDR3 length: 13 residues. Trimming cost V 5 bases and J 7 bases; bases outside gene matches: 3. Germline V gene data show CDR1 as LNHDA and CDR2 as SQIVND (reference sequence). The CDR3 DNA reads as TGTGCCAGTAGTCTGGCGGGGGGCGGGGAGCTGTTTTTT. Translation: CASSLAGGGELFF.

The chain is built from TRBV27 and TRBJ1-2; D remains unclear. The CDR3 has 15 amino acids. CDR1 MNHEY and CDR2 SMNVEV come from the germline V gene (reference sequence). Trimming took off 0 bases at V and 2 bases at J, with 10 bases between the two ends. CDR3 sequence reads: CASSLSPAGNYGYTF. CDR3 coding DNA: TGTGCCAGCAGTTTATCGCCTGCGGGGAACTATGGCTACACCTTC.